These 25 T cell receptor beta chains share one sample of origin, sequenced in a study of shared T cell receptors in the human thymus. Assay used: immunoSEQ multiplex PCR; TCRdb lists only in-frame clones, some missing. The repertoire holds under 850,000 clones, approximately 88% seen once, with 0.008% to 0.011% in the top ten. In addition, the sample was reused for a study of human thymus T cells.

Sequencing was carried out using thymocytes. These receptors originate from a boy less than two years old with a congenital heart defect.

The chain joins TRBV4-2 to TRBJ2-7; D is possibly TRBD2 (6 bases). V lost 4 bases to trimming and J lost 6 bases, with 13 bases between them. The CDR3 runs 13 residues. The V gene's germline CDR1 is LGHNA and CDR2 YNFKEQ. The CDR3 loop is CASSLTRDSEQYF. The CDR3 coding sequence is TGTGCCAGCAGCCTTACCCGGGACTCCGAGCAGTACTTC.

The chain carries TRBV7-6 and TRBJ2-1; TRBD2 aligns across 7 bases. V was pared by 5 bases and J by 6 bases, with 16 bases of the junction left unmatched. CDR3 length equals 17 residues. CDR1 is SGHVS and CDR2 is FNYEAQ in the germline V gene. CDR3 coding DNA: TGTGCCAGCAGCCCGGACTTAGCTGGACTAGGTGTCAATGAGCAGTTCTTC. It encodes CASSPDLAGLGVNEQFF.

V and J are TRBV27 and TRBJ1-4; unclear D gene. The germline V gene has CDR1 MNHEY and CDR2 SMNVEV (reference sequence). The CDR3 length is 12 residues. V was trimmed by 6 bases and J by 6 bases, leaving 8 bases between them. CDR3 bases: TGTGCCAGCAGGAAACGGGATGAAAAACTGTTTTTT. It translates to CASRKRDEKLFF.

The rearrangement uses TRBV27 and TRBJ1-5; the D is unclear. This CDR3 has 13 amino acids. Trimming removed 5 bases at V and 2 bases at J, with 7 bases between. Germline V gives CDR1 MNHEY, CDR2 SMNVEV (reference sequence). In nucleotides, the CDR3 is TGTGCCAGCAGTGCGGAAGGCAATCAGCCCCAGCATTTT. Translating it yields CASSAEGNQPQHF.

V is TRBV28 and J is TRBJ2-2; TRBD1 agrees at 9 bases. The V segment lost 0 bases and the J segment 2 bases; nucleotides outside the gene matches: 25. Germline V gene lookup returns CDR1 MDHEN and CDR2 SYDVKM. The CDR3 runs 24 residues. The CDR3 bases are TGTGCCAGCAGTTTATGCCCCACGCACGTGACGAGGTACAGGGGGCGCCTTAACACCGGGGAGCTGTTTTTT. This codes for CASSLCPTHVTRYRGRLNTGELFF.

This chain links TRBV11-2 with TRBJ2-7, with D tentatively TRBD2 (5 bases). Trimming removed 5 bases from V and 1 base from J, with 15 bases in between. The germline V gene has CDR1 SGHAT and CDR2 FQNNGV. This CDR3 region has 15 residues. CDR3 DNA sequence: TGTGCCAGCAGCCTCGACCCGGGAAGATCCTACGAGCAGTACTTC. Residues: CASSLDPGRSYEQYF.

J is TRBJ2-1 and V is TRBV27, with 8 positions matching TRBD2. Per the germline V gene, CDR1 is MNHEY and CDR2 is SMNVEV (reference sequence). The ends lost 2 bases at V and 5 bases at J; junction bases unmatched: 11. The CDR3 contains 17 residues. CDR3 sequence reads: CASSLGLGTSRHNEQFF. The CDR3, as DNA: TGTGCCAGCAGTTTAGGTCTGGGGACTAGTCGGCACAATGAGCAGTTCTTC.

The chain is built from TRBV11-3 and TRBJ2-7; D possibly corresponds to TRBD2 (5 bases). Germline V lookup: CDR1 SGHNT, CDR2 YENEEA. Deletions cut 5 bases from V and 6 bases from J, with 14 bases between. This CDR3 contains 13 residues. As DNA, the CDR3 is TGTGCCAGCAGCCGGAGGAAAGTTCTCGAGCAGTACTTC. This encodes CASSRRKVLEQYF.

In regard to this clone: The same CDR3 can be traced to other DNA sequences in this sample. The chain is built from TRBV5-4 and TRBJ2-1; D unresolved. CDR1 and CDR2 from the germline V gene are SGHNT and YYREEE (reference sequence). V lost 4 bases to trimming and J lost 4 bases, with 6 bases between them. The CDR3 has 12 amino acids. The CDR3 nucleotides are TGTGCCAGCAGCGCCACATACAATGAGCAGTTCTTC. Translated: CASSATYNEQFF.

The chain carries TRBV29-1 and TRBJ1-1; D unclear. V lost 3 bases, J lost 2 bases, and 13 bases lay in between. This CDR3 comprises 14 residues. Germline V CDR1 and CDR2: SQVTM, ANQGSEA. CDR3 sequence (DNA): TGCAGCGTTGATTTTGTTCGGGGAAACACTGAAGCTTTCTTT. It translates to CSVDFVRGNTEAFF.

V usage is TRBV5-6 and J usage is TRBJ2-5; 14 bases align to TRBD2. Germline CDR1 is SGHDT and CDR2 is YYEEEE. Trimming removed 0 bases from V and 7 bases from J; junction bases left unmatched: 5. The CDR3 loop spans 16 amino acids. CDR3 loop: CASSLDGTSGSATQYF. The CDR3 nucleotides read TGTGCCAGCAGCTTGGACGGGACTAGCGGGAGTGCGACCCAGTACTTC.

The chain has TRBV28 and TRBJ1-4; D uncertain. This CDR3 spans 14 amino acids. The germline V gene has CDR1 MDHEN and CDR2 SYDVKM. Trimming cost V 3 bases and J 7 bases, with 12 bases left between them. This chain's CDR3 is CASSFFLGSEKLFF. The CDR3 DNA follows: TGTGCCAGCAGTTTTTTCCTTGGTAGTGAAAAACTGTTTTTT.

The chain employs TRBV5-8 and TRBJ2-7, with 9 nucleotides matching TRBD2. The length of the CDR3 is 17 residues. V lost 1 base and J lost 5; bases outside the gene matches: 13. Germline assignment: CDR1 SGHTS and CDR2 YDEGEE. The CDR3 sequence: CASSLSGRGGRADEQYF. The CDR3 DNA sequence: TGTGCCAGCAGCTTGTCTGGCAGGGGCGGGAGGGCCGACGAGCAGTACTTC.

CDR3 protein: CASSQKGQGAYEQYF. As DNA, the CDR3 is TGCGCCAGCAGCCAAAAGGGACAGGGGGCCTACGAGCAGTACTTC. The gene calls are TRBV4-1 and TRBJ2-7; 11 bases match TRBD1. Germline values: CDR1 MGHRA, CDR2 YSYEKL. Trimming cost V 2 bases and J 2 bases; bases outside gene matches: 2. CDR3 length: 15 residues.

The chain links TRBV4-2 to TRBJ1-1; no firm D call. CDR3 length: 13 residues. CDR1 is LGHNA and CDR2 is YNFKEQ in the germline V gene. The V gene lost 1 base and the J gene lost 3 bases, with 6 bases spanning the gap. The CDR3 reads CASSQAPHTEAFF. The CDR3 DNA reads TGTGCCAGCAGCCAAGCTCCTCACACTGAAGCTTTCTTT.

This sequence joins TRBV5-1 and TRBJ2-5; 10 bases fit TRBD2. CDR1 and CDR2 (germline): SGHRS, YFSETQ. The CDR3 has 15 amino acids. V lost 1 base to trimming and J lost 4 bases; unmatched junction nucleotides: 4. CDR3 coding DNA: TGCGCCAGCAGCTTGCCTAGCGGGAGCGGAGAGACCCAGTACTTC. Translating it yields CASSLPSGSGETQYF.

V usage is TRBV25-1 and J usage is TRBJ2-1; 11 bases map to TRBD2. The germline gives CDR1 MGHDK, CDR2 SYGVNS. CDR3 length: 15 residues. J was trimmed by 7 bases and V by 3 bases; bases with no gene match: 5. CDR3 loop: CASSDVAGGRNEQFF. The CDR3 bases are TGTGCCAGCAGTGACGTAGCGGGAGGGAGGAATGAGCAGTTCTTC.

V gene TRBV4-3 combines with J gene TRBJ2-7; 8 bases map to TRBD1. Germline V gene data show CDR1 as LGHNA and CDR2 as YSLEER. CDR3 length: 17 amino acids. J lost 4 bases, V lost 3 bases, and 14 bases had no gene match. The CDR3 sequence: CASSQVTSGQVPYEQYF. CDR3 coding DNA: TGCGCCAGCAGCCAGGTCACTTCGGGACAGGTACCATACGAGCAGTACTTC.

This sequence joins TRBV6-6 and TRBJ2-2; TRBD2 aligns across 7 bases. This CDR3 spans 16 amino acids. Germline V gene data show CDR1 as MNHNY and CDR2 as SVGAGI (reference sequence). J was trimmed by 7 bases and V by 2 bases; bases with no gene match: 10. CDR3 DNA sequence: TGTGCCAGCAGTTACCCGTGTGGGAGGGCCAACGGGGAGCTGTTTTTT. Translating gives CASSYPCGRANGELFF.

CDR3 in DNA: TGTGCCAGCAGCTTTCGACAGACTCGACAGCCCCAGCATTTT. Amino acid sequence: CASSFRQTRQPQHF. The V gene is TRBV5-8, the J gene TRBJ1-5, with a weak D call TRBD1 (5 bases). From germline, CDR1 is SGHTS and CDR2 YDEGEE. The CDR3 contains 14 residues. V lost 2 bases, J lost 7 bases, and 13 bases lay in between.

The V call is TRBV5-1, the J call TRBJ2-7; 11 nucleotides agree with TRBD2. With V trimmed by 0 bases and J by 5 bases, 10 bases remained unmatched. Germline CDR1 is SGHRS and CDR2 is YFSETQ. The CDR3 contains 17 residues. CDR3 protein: CASSLAPILAGEDEQYF. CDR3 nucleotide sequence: TGCGCCAGCAGCTTGGCGCCTATACTAGCGGGAGAGGACGAGCAGTACTTC.

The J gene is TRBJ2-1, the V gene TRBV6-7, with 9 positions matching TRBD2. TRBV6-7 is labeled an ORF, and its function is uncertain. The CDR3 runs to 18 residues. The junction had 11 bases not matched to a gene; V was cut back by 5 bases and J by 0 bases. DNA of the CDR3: TGTGCCAGCAGTACCGGCCCTCATAGCGGGAGCTCCTACAATGAGCAGTTCTTC. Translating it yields CASSTGPHSGSSYNEQFF.

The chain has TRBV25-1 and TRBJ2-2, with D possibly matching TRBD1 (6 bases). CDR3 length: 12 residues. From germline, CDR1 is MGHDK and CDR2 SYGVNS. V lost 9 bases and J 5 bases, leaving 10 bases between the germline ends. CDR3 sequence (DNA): TGTGCCAGGCCAGGGGAGACCGGGGAGCTGTTTTTT. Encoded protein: CARPGETGELFF.

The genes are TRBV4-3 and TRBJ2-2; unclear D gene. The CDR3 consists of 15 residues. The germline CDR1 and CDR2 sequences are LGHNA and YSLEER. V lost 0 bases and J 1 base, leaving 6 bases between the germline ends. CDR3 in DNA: TGCGCCAGCAGCCAAGATCAGAAGAACACCGGGGAGCTGTTTTTT. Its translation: CASSQDQKNTGELFF.

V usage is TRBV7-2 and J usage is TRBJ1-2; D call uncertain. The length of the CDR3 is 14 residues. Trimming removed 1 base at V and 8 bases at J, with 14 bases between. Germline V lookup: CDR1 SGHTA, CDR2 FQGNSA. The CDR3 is CASSLVAGLGGYTF. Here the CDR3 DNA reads TGTGCCAGCAGCTTAGTCGCCGGACTGGGAGGCTACACCTTC.